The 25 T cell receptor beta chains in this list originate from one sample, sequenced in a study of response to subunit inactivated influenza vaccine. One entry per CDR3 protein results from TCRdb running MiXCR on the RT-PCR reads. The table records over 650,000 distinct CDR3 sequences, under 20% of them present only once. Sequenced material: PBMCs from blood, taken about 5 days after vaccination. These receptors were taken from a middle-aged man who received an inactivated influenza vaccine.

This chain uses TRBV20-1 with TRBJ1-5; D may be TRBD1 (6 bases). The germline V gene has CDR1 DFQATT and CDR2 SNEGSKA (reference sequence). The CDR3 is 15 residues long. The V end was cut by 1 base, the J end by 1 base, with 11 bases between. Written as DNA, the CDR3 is TGCAGTGCTAGAGGACAGGTTCGGAGCAATCAGCCCCAGCATTTT. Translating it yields CSARGQVRSNQPQHF.

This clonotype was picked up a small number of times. In DNA form, the CDR3 reads TGTGCCAGCAGCCCGTCCGGGACAATTATATACAATGAGCAGTTCTTC. It specifies CASSPSGTIIYNEQFF. V is TRBV12-3 or TRBV12-4 and J is TRBJ2-1; weak D call: TRBD1 (6 bases). V was clipped by 6 bases and J by 4 bases, with 19 bases between them. CDR3 length: 16 amino acids.

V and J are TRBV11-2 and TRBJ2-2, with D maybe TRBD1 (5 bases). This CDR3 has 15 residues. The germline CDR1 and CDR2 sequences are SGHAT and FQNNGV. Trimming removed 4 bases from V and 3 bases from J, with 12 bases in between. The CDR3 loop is CASSWRQTHTGELFF. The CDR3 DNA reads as TGTGCCAGCAGCTGGAGACAGACACACACCGGGGAGCTGTTTTTT.

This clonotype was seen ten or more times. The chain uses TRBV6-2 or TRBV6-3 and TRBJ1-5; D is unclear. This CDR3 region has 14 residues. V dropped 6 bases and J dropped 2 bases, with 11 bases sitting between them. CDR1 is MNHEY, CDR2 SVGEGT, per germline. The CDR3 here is CASRRESGNQPQHF. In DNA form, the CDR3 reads TGTGCCAGCAGGCGGGAGTCGGGCAATCAGCCCCAGCATTTT.

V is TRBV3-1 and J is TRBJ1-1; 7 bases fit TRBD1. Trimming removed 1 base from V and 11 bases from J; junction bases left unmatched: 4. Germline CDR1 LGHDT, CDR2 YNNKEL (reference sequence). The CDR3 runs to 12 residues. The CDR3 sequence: CASSQGDRGAFF. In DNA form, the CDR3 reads TGTGCCAGCAGCCAAGGGGACAGAGGGGCTTTCTTT.

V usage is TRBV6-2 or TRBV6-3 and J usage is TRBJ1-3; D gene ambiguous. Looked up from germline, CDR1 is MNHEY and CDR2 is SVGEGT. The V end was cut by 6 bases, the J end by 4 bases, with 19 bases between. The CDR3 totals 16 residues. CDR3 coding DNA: TGTGCCAGCAGGACAAGTGGTGGCCTTTTCGGAAACACCATATATTTT. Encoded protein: CASRTSGGLFGNTIYF.

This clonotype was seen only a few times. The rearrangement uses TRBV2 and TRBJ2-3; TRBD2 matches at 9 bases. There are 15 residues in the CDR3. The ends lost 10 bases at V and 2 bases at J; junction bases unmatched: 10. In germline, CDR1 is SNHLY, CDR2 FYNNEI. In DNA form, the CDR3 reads TGTGCCATCCGACAAGCGGGGGGCTACACAGATACGCAGTATTTT. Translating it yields CAIRQAGGYTDTQYF.

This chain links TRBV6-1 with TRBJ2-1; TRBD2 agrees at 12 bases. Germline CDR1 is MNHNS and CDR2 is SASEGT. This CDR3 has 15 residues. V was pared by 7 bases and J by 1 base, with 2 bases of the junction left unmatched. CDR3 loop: CASKLAGGSYNEQFF. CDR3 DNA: TGTGCCAGCAAACTAGCGGGGGGTTCCTACAATGAGCAGTTCTTC.

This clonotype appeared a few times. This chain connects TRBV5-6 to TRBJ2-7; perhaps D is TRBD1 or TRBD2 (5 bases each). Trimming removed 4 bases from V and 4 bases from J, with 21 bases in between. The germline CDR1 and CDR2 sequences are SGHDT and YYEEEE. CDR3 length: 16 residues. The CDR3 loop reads CASSLPGRRLRYEQYF. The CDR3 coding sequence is TGTGCCAGCAGCCTCCCGGGACGTCGTCTAAGGTACGAGCAGTACTTC.

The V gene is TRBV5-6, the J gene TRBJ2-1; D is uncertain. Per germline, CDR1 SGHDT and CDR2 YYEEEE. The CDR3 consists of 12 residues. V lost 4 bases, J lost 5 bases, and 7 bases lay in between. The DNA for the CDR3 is TGTGCCAGCAGCCCTTTCGACAATGAGCAGTTCTTC. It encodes CASSPFDNEQFF.

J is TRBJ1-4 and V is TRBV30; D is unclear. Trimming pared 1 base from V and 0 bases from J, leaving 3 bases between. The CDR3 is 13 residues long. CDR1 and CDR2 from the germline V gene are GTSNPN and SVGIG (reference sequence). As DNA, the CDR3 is TGTGCCTGGAGTGCAACAACTAATGAAAAACTGTTTTTT. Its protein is CAWSATTNEKLFF.

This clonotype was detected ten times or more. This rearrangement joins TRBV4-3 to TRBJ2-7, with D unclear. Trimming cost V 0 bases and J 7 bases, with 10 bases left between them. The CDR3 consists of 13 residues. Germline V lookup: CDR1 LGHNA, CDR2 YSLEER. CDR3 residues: CASSQEMNPEQYF. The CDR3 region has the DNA TGCGCCAGCAGCCAAGAAATGAATCCTGAGCAGTACTTC.

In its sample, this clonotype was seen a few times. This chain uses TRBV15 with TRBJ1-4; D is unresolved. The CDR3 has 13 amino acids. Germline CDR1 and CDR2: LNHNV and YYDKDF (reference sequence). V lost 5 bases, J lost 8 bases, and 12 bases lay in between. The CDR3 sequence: CATSPPGGEKLFF. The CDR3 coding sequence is TGTGCCACCAGCCCCCCTGGTGGAGAAAAACTGTTTTTT.

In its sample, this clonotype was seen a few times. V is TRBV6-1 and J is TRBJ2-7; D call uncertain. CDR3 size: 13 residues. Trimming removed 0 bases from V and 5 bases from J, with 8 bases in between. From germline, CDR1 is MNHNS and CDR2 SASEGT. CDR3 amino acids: CASSEAQRNEQYF. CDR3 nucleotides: TGTGCCAGCAGTGAAGCTCAACGGAACGAGCAGTACTTC.

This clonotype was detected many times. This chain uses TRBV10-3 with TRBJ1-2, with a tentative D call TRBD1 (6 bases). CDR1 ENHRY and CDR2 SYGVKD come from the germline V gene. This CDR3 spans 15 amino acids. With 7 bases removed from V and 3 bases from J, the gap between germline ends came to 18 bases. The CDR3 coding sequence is TGTGCCATCAATTTTGCGGGGGGCGTCGACTATGGCTACACCTTC. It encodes CAINFAGGVDYGYTF.

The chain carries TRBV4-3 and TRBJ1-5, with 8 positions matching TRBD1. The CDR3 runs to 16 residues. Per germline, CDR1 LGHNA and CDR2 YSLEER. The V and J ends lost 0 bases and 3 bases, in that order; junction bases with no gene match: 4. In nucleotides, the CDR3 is TGCGCCAGCAGCCAAGAGGGACAGGAGTACAATCAGCCCCAGCATTTT. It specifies CASSQEGQEYNQPQHF.

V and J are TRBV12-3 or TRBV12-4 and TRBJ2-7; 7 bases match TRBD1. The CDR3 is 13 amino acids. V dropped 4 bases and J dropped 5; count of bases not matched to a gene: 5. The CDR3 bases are TGTGCCAGCAGTTGGACAGGCGGGCACGAGCAGTACTTC. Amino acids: CASSWTGGHEQYF.

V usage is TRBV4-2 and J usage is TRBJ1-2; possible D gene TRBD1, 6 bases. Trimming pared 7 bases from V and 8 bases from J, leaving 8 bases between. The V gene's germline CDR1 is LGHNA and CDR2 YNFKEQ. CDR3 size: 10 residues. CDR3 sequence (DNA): TGTGCCAGCAAAGGGGGGGGCTACACCTTC. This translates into CASKGGGYTF.

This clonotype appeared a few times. CDR3 sequence (DNA): TGTGCCAGCACGGGTCTAGCGGGGGGCTTCCGCGAGCAGTACTTC. Protein sequence: CASTGLAGGFREQYF. The J gene is TRBJ2-7, the V gene TRBV6-1; 11 nucleotides match TRBD2. Germline V gene data show CDR1 as MNHNS and CDR2 as SASEGT. Trimming removed 7 bases from V and 6 bases from J; junction bases left unmatched: 11. This CDR3 is 15 amino acids long.

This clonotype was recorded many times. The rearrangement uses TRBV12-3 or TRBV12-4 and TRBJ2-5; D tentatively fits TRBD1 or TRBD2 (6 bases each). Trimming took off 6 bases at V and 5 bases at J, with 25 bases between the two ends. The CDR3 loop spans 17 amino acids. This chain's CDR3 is CASSLIWISGGGETQYF. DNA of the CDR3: TGTGCCAGCAGCCTCATCTGGATTAGCGGAGGGGGGGAGACCCAGTACTTC.

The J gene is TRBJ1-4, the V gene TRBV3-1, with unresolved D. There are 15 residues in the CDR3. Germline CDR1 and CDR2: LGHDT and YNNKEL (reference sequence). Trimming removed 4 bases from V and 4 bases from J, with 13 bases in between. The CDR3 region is CASSPDGLDNEKLFF. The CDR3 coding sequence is TGTGCCAGCAGCCCGGACGGATTAGATAATGAAAAACTGTTTTTT. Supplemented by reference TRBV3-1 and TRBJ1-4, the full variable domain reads DTAVSQTPKYLVTQMGNDKSIKCEQNLGHDTMYWYKQDSKKFLKIMFSYNNKELIINETVPNRFSPKSPDKAHLNLHINSLELGDSAVYFCASSPDGLDNEKLFFGSGTQLSVL.

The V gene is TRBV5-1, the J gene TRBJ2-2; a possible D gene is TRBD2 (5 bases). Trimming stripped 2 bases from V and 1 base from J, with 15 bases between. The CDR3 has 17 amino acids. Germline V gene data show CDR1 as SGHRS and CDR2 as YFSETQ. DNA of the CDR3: TGCGCCAGCAGCTTTGTACCGGGATCCTTGAACACCGGGGAGCTGTTTTTT. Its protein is CASSFVPGSLNTGELFF.

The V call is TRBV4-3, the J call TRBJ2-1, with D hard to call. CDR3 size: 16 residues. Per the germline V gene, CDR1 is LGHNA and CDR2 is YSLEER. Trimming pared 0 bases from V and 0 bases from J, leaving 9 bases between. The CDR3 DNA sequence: TGCGCCAGCAGCCAAGATGGCAGGAGCTCCTACAATGAGCAGTTCTTC. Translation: CASSQDGRSSYNEQFF.

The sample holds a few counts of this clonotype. The CDR3, as DNA: TGTGCCAGCAGCCCCGGGGGGAGGCTTTACGAGCAGTACTTC. Residues: CASSPGGRLYEQYF. The rearrangement uses TRBV7-2 and TRBJ2-7; 7 bases map to TRBD2. Germline CDR1 reads SGHTA; CDR2 reads FQGNSA. The CDR3 covers 14 residues. V was pared by 5 bases and J by 4 bases, with 8 bases of the junction left unmatched.

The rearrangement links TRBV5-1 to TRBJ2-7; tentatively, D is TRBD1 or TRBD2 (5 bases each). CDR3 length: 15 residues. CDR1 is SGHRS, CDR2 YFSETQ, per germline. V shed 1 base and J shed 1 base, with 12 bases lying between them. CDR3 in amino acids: CASSLLGEGSYEQYF. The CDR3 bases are TGCGCCAGCAGCTTGTTGGGGGAAGGGTCCTACGAGCAGTACTTC.